This TCR beta chain is from a study of T cells in Graves' hyperthyroidism and ophthalmopathy. This clonotype occurred many times. Germline V gene data show CDR1 as SGDLS and CDR2 as YYNGEE. The CDR3 extends over 15 amino acids. V dropped 0 bases and J dropped 5; count of bases not matched to a gene: 8. Amplification of TCR beta CDR3 regions was performed using RNA transcripts as template. HTBI primers were the set used in a first-round RT-PCR of the TCR CDR3. Each CDR3 protein is one row after TCRdb ran MiXCR on the multiplex PCR reads. The sample holds over 150,000 distinct CDR3 sequences, approximately 16% seen once.

Sequencing was performed on blood. This receptor was obtained from a woman in her fifties or sixties with Graves' hyperthyroidism. The J gene is TRBJ2-7, the V gene TRBV9; TRBD1 matches 7 bases. The CDR3 DNA reads TGTGCCAGCAGCGTAGAAGGGACAGAGGGCCACGAGCAGTACTTC. It codes for CASSVEGTEGHEQYF.